This TCR beta chain was recovered during a study of blood T cell repertoires in COVID-19. Profiling relied on immunoSEQ multiplex PCR, and the TCRdb table lists in-frame clones only, not all of them. The repertoire consists of hundreds of thousands of clones, with 88% occurring once and the leading ten covering roughly 2%. V was clipped by 10 bases and J by 0 bases, with 19 bases between them. The CDR3 spans 16 residues. Germline-derived CDR1 and CDR2 are LNHDA and SQIVND (reference sequence). This chain uses TRBV19 with TRBJ1-5, with D possibly TRBD1 on 6 matching bases. The TCR comes from a woman aged 40 to 55 with acute COVID-19. Sequencing input: PBMCs or T cells enriched from blood (not recorded which). The CDR3 DNA sequence: TGTGCCACCCATAAAGGGGGGGGTTATAGCAATCAGCCCCAGCATTTT. Encoded protein: CATHKGGGYSNQPQHF.